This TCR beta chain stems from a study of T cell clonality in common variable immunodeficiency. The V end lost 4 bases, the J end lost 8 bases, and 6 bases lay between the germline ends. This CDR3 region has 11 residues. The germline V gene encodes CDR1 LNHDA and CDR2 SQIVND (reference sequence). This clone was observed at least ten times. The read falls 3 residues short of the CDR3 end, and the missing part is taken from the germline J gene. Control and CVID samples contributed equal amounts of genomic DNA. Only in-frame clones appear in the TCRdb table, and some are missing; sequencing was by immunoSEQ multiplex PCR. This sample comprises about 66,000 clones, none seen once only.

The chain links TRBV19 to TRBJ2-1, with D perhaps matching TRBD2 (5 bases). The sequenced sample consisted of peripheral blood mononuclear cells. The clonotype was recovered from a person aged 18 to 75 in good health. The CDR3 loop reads CASSRGYEQFF. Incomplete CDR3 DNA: TGTGCCAGTAGTAGAGGGTATGAG.